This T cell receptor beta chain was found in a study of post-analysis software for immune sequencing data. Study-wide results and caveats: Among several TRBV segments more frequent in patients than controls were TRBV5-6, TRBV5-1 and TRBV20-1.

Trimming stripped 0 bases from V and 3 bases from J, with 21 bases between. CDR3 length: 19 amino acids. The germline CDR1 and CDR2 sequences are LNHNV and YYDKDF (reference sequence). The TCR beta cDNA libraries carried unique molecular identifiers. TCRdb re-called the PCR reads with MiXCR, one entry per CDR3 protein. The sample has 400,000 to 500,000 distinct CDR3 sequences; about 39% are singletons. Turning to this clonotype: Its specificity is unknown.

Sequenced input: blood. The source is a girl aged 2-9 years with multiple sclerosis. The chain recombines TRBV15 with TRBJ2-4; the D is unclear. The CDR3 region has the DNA TGTGCCACCAGCAGAGACCAGGCCCCTAGTGTAGGTGACAAAAACATTCAGTACTTC. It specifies CATSRDQAPSVGDKNIQYF.